This T cell receptor beta chain comes out of a study of technical replicates of blood from four donors (dated by TCRdb to between 2016 and 2019). In the case of this clone: The specificity of this receptor is unknown. The record has no base qualities; no much larger clone is one base away.

Library method: the immunoSEQ multiplex PCR assay. Drawn from immuneACCESS, this table holds only the in-frame rearrangements with V and J called that TCRdb kept. Clones are partly lost; checked studies trace under half to an unresolved V gene and leave the rest unexplained. Counted in this sample were roughly 52,000 clones; about 95% of them appeared once. The top ten constitute around 3% of the sample. The CDR3 runs 15 amino acids, cysteine and phenylalanine included. CDR3 DNA only is kept here, 45 bases in frame from base 1. Trimming takes 3 bases off V and 2 bases off J; junction bases not matched to a gene: 4. The germline V gene (reference sequence) gives CDR1 as LNHDA and CDR2 as SQIVND.

The chain is assembled from TRBV19 and TRBJ2-1, with 7 central nucleotides matching TRBD2. The receptor comes from a human donor in good health. Some clones in this sample may be carry-over from other donors' samples. The sequenced material came from PBMCs. The CDR3 amino acid sequence is: CASSMSSGAYNEQFF. The bases are TGTGCCAGTAGTATGTCGAGCGGGGCCTACAATGAGCAGTTCTTC.